This T cell receptor (beta chain) was documented in a study of CD8+ T cells in alopecia areata. With 6 bases clipped from V and 3 bases from J, the junction kept 4 bases outside the gene matches. CDR1 and CDR2 from the germline V gene are LNHDA and SQIVND (reference sequence). The CDR3 length is 13 residues. TCR sequencing used cDNA made by reverse transcription of extracted RNA. Using immunoSEQ multiplex PCR, the repertoire was profiled, and TCRdb retains in-frame clones only, with some absent. Of approximately 99,000 clones in the sample, 59% were seen once. On this clone: The antigen remains undetermined.

Study-wide points: Scalp sample data also include resident alphabeta T cells from normal skin. It was lesional scalp, especially alopecia totalis/universalis, that showed higher clonality than normal scalp.

The sequenced sample consisted of CD8+ T cells sorted from blood. The rearrangement uses TRBV19 and TRBJ2-5; 7 positions match TRBD1. The TCR sequence derives from a human donor in good health. The CDR3 reads CASSTGTEETQYF. Here the CDR3 DNA reads TGTGCCAGTAGCACCGGGACAGAAGAGACCCAGTACTTC.